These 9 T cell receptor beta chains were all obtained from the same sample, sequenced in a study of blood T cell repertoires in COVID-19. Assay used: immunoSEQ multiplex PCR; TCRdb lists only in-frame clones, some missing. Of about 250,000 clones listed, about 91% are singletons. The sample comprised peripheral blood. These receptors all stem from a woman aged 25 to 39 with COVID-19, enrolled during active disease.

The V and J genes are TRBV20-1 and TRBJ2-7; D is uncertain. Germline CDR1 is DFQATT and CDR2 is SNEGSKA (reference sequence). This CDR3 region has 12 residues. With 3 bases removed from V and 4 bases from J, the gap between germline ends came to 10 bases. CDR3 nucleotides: TGCAGTGCTAGTTGGCAGTCTTACGAGCAGTACTTC. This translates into CSASWQSYEQYF.

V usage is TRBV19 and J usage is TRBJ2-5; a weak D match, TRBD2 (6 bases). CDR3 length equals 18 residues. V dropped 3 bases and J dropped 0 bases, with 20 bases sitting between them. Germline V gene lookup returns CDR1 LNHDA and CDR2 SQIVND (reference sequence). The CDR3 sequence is CASSMLSSGLSHQETQYF. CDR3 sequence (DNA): TGTGCCAGTAGTATGTTATCCAGCGGGCTATCCCACCAAGAGACCCAGTACTTC.

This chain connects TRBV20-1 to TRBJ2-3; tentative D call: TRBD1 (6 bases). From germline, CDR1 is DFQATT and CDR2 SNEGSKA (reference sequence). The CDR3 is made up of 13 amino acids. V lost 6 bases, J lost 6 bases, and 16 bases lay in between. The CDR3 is CSASRTARDTQYF. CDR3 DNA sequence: TGCAGTGCCAGTAGGACAGCCAGGGATACGCAGTATTTT.

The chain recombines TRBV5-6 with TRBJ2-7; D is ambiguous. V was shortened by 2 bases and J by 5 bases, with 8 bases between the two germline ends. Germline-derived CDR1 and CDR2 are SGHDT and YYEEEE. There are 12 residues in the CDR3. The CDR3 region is CASSFGYDEQYF. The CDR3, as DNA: TGTGCCAGCAGCTTCGGGTATGACGAGCAGTACTTC.

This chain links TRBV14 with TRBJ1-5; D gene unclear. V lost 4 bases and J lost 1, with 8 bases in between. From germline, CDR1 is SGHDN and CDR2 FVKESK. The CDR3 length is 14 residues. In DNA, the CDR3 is TGTGCCAGCAGCCGTTCGGGAAGCAATCAGCCCCAGCATTTT. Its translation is CASSRSGSNQPQHF.

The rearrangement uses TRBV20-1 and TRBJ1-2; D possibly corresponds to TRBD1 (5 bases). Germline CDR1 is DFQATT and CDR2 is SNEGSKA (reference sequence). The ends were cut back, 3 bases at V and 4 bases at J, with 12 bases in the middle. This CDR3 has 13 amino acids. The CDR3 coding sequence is TGCAGTGCTAGTGCCGGGGGTGTCTATGGCTACACCTTC. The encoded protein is CSASAGGVYGYTF.

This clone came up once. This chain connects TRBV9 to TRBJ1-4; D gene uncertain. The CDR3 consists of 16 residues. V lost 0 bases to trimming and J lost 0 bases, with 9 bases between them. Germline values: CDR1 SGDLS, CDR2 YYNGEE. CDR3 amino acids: CASSVGTQTTNEKLFF. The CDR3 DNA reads TGTGCCAGCAGCGTAGGGACTCAAACAACTAATGAAAAACTGTTTTTT.

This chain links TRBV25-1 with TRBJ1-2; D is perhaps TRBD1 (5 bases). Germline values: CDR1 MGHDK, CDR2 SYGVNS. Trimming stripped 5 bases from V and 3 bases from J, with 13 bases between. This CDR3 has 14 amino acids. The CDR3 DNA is TGTGCCAGCAGTCCCCCCGGGGGTCACTATGGCTACACCTTC. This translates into CASSPPGGHYGYTF.

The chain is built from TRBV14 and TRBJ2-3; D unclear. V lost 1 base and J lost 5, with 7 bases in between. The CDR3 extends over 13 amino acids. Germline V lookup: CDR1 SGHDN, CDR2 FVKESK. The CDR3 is CASSQVGGDTQYF. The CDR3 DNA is TGTGCCAGCAGCCAAGTCGGTGGAGATACGCAGTATTTT.